The rows below give T cell receptor beta chains drawn from one sample of a study of blood T cell repertoires in COVID-19. The repertoire was sequenced with immunoSEQ multiplex PCR; TCRdb's copy has only in-frame clones and lacks some. This repertoire shows 150,000 to 200,000 clones, approximately 81% found once; its top ten account for 18%. The sequencing sample was made of peripheral blood. Receptors were obtained from a person aged 70 to 80 with COVID-19, enrolled during active disease. Both conserved end residues are part of each CDR3. Fields, in order: J gene, V gene, D gene, CDR3 length, clone size, CDR3 DNA, CDR3 protein. A D gene is named only where the DNA matches it firmly. Some rows mark clone size as missing; the rest say once, few, many or name a class of expanded clone.

TRBJ1-4 | TRBV5-6 | - | 15 | - | TGTGCCAGCAGACCTACAGGGCGGGGGAATGAAAAACTGTTTTTT | CASRPTGRGNEKLFF
TRBJ2-7 | TRBV5-5 | - | 11 | - | TGTGCCAGCAGCTCTGGGAGCGAGCAGTACTTC | CASSSGSEQYF
TRBJ2-3 | TRBV5-4 | - | 15 | - | TGTGCCAGCAGGCCCGAGCCCACTAGCACAGATACGCAGTATTTT | CASRPEPTSTDTQYF
TRBJ2-7 | TRBV2 | TRBD1 | 15 | - | TGTGCCAGCAGTAAGAAGGGGGCAGGTCCGTACGAGCAGTACTTC | CASSKKGAGPYEQYF
TRBJ1-5 | TRBV3-1/TRBV3-2 | - | 12 | few | TGTGCCAGCAGCCAAGGCGATCAGCCCCAGCATTTT | CASSQGDQPQHF
TRBJ1-2 | TRBV19 | TRBD1 | 14 | - | TGTGCCAGTAGTTTTCCGGGACAGGGGATGGACTACACCTTC | CASSFPGQGMDYTF
TRBJ2-5 | TRBV6-5 | TRBD1 | 16 | - | TGTGCCAGCAGTTACACGGGACAGGCTGCGGGAGAGACCCAGTACTTC | CASSYTGQAAGETQYF
TRBJ2-7 | TRBV6-2/TRBV6-3 | TRBD2 | 16 | - | TGTGCCAGCAGCACCGGGACTAGCGGGAGGGTAAACGAGCAGTACTTC | CASSTGTSGRVNEQYF
TRBJ2-7 | TRBV28 | - | 11 | - | TGTGCCAGCAGTCCCAGGTACGAGCAGTACTTC | CASSPRYEQYF
TRBJ2-3 | TRBV6-5 | - | 12 | - | TGTGCCAGCAGCCTCTCGGGGGATACGCAGTATTTT | CASSLSGDTQYF
TRBJ1-4 | TRBV7-2 | TRBD1 | 15 | - | TGTGCCAGCAGCCTACGGACAGGGGAGGTGGAAAAACTGTTTTTT | CASSLRTGEVEKLFF
TRBJ1-4 | TRBV7-7 | TRBD1 | 15 | - | TGTGCCAGCAGCCCCCTGGGACAGGGAGGTGAAAAACTGTTTTTT | CASSPLGQGGEKLFF
TRBJ1-2 | TRBV28 | - | 14 | - | TGTGCCAGCAGTTTTGCGCAGGGCCCCTATGGCTACACCTTC | CASSFAQGPYGYTF
TRBJ1-1 | TRBV5-6 | - | 14 | once | TGTGCCAGCAGGTCAGGGGTCTCGAACACTGAAGCTTTCTTT | CASRSGVSNTEAFF
TRBJ2-1 | TRBV28 | - | 14 | - | TGTGCCAGCAGTTTATCCCCCGCTATCAATGAGCAGTTCTTC | CASSLSPAINEQFF
TRBJ1-4 | TRBV15 | - | 16 | - | TGTGCCACCAGCAGAGATCCTCAGGGAGGCAGGGAAAAACTGTTTTTT | CATSRDPQGGREKLFF
TRBJ2-7 | TRBV5-1 | - | 14 | few | TGCGCCAGCAGCCCCAACCCCCGATCGGGCGAGCAGTACTTC | CASSPNPRSGEQYF
TRBJ2-1 | TRBV11-1 | - | 14 | once | TGTGCCAGCAGCCTTTCACTAGTCGTCCATGAGCAGTTCTTC | CASSLSLVVHEQFF
TRBJ2-2 | TRBV24-1 | - | 12 | few | TGTGCCACCAGTCCCCGGGCCGGGGAGCTGTTTTTT | CATSPRAGELFF
TRBJ2-5 | TRBV27 | - | 14 | once | TGTGCCAGCAGTTTATCTGGGCAGGGCGAGACCCAGTACTTC | CASSLSGQGETQYF
TRBJ2-7 | TRBV7-2 | - | 14 | - | TGTGCCAGCAGCTTTGACAAGCTGGCCAACGAGCAGTACTTC | CASSFDKLANEQYF
TRBJ1-2 | TRBV19 | - | 13 | once | TGTGCCAGTAGTATAGGGCGGGGATATGGCTACACCTTC | CASSIGRGYGYTF
TRBJ2-7 | TRBV6-5 | TRBD2 | 13 | few | TGTGCCAGCAGTAAGCGGGAGAACTACGAGCAGTACTTC | CASSKRENYEQYF
TRBJ2-7 | TRBV3-1/TRBV3-2 | TRBD1 | 20 | - | TGTGCCAGCAGCCTATTTAGGACAGGGCTGCGGCCCTACCCCCTCTACGAGCAGTACTTC | CASSLFRTGLRPYPLYEQYF
TRBJ2-4 | TRBV5-8 | - | 15 | once | TGTGCCAGCAGCTTGGACACCCTAGCCAAAAACATTCAGTACTTC | CASSLDTLAKNIQYF
TRBJ2-5 | TRBV6-5 | TRBD1 | 15 | - | TGTGCCAGCACTCGGGACAGGGGCGTCGAAGAGACCCAGTACTTC | CASTRDRGVEETQYF
TRBJ2-1 | TRBV28 | - | 16 | - | TGTGCCAGCAGCTTATCCAAGCGGATCTCCTACAATGAGCAGTTCTTC | CASSLSKRISYNEQFF
TRBJ1-1 | TRBV10-3 | - | 13 | - | TGTGCCATCAGTGAGTCTTCCAGAACTGAAGCTTTCTTT | CAISESSRTEAFF